This is a list of T cell receptor beta chains from one sample in a study of blood T cell repertoires in COVID-19. Only in-frame clones appear in the TCRdb table, and some are missing; sequencing was by immunoSEQ multiplex PCR. The table records about 120,000 clones, 84% of them present only once. Sequencing was performed on PBMCs or T cells enriched from blood (not recorded which). The receptors come from a woman aged 30 to 39 who had recovered from COVID-19. The CDR3 runs from the conserved cysteine through the conserved F or W.

v_call,j_call,cdr3_aa
TRBV6-2/TRBV6-3,TRBJ2-2,CASSTFEAGELFF
TRBV7-3,TRBJ2-5,CASSLLGTGRETQYF
TRBV24-1,TRBJ2-1,CATSGASTPSSYNEQFF
TRBV7-6,TRBJ2-7,CASSLVQGAYEQYF
TRBV9,TRBJ2-7,CASSVLPGQGNSVQYF
TRBV29-1,TRBJ1-2,CSVEFQGSGYTF
TRBV7-9,TRBJ1-3,CASSLAGAGNTIYF
TRBV4-1,TRBJ2-7,CASSPRLALVDEQYF
TRBV14,TRBJ2-3,CASSRASGRTDTQYF
TRBV29-1,TRBJ1-2,CSVEPLGQGYSNYGYTF
TRBV27,TRBJ2-1,CASSSTSGPQRGQFF
TRBV19,TRBJ1-5,CASSIHVRPGGNQPQHF
TRBV2,TRBJ2-7,CASSRDYEQYF
TRBV3-1/TRBV3-2,TRBJ1-1,CASSQGPWGAFF
TRBV28,TRBJ1-2,CASTLRQGRYGYTF
TRBV28,TRBJ2-3,CASENLTDTQYF
TRBV11-2,TRBJ2-5,CASSTGIQETQYF
TRBV2,TRBJ2-2,CASSETPSGTGELFF
TRBV5-4,TRBJ2-7,CASSPGHPYEQYF
TRBV29-1,TRBJ2-3,CSARSPRQSQSTDTQYF
TRBV28,TRBJ2-1,CASSPILGPTYNEQFF
TRBV27,TRBJ2-1,CASRRESGTLYNEQFF
TRBV13,TRBJ2-7,CASSLSSHGTSSYEQYF
TRBV28,TRBJ1-2,CASTQTAPYGYTF
TRBV4-2,TRBJ2-3,CASSHAGPTDTQYF